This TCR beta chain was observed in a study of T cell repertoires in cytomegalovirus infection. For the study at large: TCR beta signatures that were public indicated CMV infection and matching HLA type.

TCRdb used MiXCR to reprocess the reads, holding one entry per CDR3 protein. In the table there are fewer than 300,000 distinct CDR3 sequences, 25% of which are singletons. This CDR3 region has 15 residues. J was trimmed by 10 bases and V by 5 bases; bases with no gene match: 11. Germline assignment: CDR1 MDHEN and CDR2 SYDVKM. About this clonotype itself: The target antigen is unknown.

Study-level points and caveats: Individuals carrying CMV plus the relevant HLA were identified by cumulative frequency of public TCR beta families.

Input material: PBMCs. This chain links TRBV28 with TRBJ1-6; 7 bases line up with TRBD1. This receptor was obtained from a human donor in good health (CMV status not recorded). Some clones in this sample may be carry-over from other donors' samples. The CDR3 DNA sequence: TGTGCCAGCAGTGGATCGACAGGGCTCGACTCACCCCTCCACTTT. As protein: CASSGSTGLDSPLHF.